The clone carrying this TCR beta chain has only a few counts. Its antigen is undetermined. This entry is derived from a study of T-cell memory formation after mild COVID-19. Overall study findings and caveats: Detection of some responders pre-infection suggested pre-existing cross-reactive memory T cells participated. Clones that contracted from day 15 to 85 had balanced CD4/CD8; later expanders were CD4+ biased. Most CD4+ clones that shrank were in CM and EM, while CD8+ ones turned up in EMRA. Day 37-peaking second-wave clones had unconfirmed SARS-CoV-2 specificity.

TCRdb independently ran MiXCR on the 5' RACE reads; one entry per CDR3 protein. The table lists under 300,000 distinct CDR3 sequences, roughly 8% of them singletons, with about 22% in the top ten. Sequencing was done on a sample of PBMCs or a T cell subset sorted from them (not recorded which). This TCR derives from a man aged 18 to 29 who had mild COVID-19 (a few samples of this study predate the infection). Cell type and time point are not known.

The CDR3 region is CASSLEGSGAENYGYTF. The CDR3 DNA follows: TGTGCCAGCAGCCTAGAGGGCTCGGGGGCAGAAAACTATGGCTACACCTTC. This sequence joins TRBV9 and TRBJ1-2; perhaps TRBD1 as D (6 bases). Germline V gene lookup returns CDR1 SGDLS and CDR2 YYNGEE. V was clipped by 4 bases and J by 2 bases, with 21 bases between them. This CDR3 contains 17 residues.